This T cell receptor beta chain was found in a study of Ad26.COV2.S vaccination and SARS-CoV-2 variants. About the research overall: Donor participated within the Ad26.COV2.S arm of the COV1001 trial.

As for treatment: 19 received Ad26.COV2.S at low or high dose, single or two shots; 5 received placebo; per-sample allocation not given. Specimens were obtained on day 63 following the first vaccine or placebo injection. Germline loops: CDR1 GTSNPN, CDR2 SVGIG (reference sequence). There are 15 residues in the CDR3. Trimming stripped 0 bases from V and 2 bases from J, with 11 bases between. Sequencing was performed with immunoSEQ multiplex PCR; in TCRdb, only in-frame clones are kept and a portion is missing. The table includes over 300,000 clones, about 83% detected once. The chain has TRBV30 and TRBJ1-3; D not certain. This sequence was found in a person between 18 and 59 years old who received the Ad26.COV2.S COVID-19 vaccine or a placebo. This material consisted of peripheral blood, taken in a trial of Ad26.COV2.S vaccine versus placebo. The CDR3 DNA reads TGTGCCTGGAGTGTAGGAGGGCGGGCTGGAAACACCATATATTTT. This gives the protein CAWSVGGRAGNTIYF.